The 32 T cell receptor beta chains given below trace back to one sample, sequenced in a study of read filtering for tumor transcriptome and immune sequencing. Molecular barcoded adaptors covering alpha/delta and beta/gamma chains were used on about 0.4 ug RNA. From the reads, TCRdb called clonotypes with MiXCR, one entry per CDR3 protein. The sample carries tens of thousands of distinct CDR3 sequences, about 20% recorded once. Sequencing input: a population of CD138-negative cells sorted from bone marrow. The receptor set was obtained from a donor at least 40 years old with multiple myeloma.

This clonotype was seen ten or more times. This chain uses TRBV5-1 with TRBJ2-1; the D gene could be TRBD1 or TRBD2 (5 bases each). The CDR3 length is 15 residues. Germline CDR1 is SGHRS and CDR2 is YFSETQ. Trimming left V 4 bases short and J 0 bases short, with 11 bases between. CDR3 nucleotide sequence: TGCGCCAGCAGCCGCCAGGGAGTCTCCTACAATGAGCAGTTCTTC. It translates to CASSRQGVSYNEQFF.

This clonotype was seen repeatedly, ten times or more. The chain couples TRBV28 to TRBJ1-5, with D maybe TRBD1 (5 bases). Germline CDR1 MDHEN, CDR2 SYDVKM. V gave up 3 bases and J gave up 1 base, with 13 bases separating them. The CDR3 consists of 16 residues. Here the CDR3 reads CASSLFRGLSNQPQHF. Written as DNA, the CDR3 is TGTGCCAGCAGTTTGTTTCGGGGGTTAAGCAATCAGCCCCAGCATTTT.

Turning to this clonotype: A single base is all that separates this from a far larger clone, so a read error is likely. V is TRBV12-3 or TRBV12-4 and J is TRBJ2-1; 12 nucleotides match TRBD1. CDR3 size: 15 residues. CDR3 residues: CASSGTGGSCNEQFF. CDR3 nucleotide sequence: TGTGCCAGCAGTGGGACAGGGGGCTCCTGCAATGAGCAGTTCTTC.

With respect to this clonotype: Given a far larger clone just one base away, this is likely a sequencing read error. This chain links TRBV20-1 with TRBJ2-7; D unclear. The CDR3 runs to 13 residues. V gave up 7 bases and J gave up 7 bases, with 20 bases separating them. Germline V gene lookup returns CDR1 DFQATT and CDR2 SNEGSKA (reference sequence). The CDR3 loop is CSVSIPPTNEQYF. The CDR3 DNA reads TGCAGTGTAAGCATTCCCCCGACCAATGAGCAGTACTTC.

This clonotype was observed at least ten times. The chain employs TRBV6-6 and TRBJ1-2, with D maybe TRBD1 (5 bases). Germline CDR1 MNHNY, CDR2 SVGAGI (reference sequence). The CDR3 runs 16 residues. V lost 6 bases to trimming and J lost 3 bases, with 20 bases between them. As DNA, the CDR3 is TGTGCCAGCAGAACAAGACGACAGAGCTCTGACTATGGCTACACCTTC. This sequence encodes CASRTRRQSSDYGYTF.

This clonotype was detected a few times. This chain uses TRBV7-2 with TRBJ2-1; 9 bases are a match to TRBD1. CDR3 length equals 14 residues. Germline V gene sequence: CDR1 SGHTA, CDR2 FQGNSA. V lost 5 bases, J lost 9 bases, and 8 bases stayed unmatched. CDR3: CASSPGQGRSEQFF. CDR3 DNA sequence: TGTGCCAGCAGCCCAGGACAGGGGCGGAGTGAGCAGTTCTTC.

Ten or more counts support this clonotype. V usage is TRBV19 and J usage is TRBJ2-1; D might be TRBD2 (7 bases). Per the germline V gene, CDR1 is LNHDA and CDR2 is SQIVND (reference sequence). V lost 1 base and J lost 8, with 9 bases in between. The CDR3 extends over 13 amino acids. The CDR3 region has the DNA TGTGCCAGTAGTATAGGGGAGGGGGATGAGCAGTTCTTC. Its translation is CASSIGEGDEQFF. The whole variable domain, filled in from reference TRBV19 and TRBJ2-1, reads DGGITQSPKYLFRKEGQNVTLSCEQNLNHDAMYWYRQDPGQGLRLIYYSQIVNDFQKGDIAEGYSVSREKKESFPLTVTSAQKNPTAFYLCASSIGEGDEQFFGPGTRLTVL.

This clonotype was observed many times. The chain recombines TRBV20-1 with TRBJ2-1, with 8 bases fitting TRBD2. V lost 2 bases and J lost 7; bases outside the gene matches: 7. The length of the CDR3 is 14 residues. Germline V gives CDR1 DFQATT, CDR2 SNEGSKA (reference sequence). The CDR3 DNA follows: TGCAGTGCTAGATCGGCGGGAGGTAATAATGAGCAGTTCTTC. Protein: CSARSAGGNNEQFF.

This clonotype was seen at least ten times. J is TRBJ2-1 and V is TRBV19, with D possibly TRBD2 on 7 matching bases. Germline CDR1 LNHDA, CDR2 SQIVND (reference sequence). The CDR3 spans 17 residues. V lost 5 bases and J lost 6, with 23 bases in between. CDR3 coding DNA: TGTGCCAGTAGTCGTTGGGGGGCGGGGGCCGGGGGCAATGAGCAGTTCTTC. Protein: CASSRWGAGAGGNEQFF.

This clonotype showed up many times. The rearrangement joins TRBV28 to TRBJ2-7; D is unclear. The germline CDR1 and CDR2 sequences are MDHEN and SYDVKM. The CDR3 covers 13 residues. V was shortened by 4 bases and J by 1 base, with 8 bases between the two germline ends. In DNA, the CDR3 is TGTGCCAGCAGTTCCTCGGAATCCTACGAGCAGTACTTC. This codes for CASSSSESYEQYF.

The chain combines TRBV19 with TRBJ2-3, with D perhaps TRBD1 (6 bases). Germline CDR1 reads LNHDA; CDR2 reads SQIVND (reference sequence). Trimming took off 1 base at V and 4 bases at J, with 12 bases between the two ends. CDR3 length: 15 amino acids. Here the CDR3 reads CASSIAGRGPDTQYF. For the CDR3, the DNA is TGTGCCAGTAGTATAGCGGGCAGGGGCCCAGATACGCAGTATTTT.

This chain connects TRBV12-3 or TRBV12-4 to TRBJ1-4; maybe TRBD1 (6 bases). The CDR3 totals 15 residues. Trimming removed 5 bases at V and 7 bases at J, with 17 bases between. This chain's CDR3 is CASSPGGGRGEKLFF. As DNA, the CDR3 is TGTGCCAGCAGTCCGGGGGGGGGGCGAGGTGAAAAACTGTTTTTT.

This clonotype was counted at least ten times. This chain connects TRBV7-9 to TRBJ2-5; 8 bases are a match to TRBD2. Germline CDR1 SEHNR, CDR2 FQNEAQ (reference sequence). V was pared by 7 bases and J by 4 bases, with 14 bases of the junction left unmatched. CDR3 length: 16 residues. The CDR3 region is CASTLGASGFAETQYF. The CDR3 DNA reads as TGTGCCAGCACCCTCGGTGCTAGCGGGTTCGCAGAGACCCAGTACTTC.

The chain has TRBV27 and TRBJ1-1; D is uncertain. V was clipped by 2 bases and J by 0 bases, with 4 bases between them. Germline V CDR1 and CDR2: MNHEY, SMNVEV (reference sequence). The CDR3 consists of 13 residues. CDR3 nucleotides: TGTGCCAGCAGTTTAGACCTGAACACTGAAGCTTTCTTT. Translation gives CASSLDLNTEAFF.

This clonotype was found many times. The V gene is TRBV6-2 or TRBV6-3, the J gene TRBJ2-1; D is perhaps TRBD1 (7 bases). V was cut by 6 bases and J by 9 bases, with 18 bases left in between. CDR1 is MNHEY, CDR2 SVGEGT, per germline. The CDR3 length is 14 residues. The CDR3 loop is CASRRSGPGGEQFF. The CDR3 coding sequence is TGTGCCAGCAGGAGGAGCGGGCCAGGGGGTGAGCAGTTCTTC.

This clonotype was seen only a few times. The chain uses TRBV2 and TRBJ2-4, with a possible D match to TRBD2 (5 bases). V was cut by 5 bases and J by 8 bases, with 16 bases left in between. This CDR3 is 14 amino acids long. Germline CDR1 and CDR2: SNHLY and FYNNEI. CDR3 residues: CASSPGPGGDIQYF. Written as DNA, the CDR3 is TGTGCCAGCAGTCCGGGCCCAGGAGGAGACATTCAGTACTTC.

This chain's CDR3 is CSARSRGVVTEAFF. CDR3 sequence (DNA): TGCAGTGCTAGATCAAGAGGAGTTGTCACTGAAGCTTTCTTT. The chain joins TRBV20-1 to TRBJ1-1; D gene uncertain. This CDR3 comprises 14 residues. The germline CDR1 and CDR2 sequences are DFQATT and SNEGSKA (reference sequence). V was trimmed by 2 bases and J by 4 bases, leaving 14 bases between them.

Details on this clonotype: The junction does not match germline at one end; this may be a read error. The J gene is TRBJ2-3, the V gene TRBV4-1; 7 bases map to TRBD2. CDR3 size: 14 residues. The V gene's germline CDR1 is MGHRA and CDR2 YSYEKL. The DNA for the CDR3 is TGCGCCAGCAGGCGGGACTATAGCACAGGTACGCAGTATTTT. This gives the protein CASRRDYSTGTQYF.

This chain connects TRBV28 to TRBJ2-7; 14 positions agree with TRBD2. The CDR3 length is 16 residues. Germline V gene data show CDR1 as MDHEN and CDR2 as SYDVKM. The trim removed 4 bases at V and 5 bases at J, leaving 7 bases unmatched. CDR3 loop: CASSSASGLAGDEQYF. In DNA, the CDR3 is TGTGCCAGCAGTTCAGCGTCGGGACTAGCGGGAGACGAGCAGTACTTC.

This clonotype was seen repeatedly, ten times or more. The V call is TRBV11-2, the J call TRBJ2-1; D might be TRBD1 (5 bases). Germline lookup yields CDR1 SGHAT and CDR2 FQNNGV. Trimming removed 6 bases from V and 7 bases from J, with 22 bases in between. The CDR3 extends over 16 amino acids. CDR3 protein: CASSPAFGASKNEQFF. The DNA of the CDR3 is TGTGCCAGCAGTCCAGCTTTTGGGGCTTCTAAAAATGAGCAGTTCTTC.

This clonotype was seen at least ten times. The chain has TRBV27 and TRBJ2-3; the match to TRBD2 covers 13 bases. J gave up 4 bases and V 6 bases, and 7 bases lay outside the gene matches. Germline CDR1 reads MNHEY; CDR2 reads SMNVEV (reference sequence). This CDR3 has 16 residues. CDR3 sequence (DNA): TGTGCCAGCAGACGCCGACTAGCGGGAGGCCCAGATACGCAGTATTTT. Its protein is CASRRRLAGGPDTQYF.

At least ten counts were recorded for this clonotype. The CDR3 here is CAISESTSPGVSTLHF. The DNA for the CDR3 is TGTGCCATCAGTGAGTCGACAAGCCCGGGCGTATCGACCCTCCACTTT. The chain is built from TRBV10-3 and TRBJ1-6; no clear D gene. Germline CDR1 reads ENHRY; CDR2 reads SYGVKD. V was trimmed by 0 bases and J by 14 bases, leaving 20 bases between them. This CDR3 comprises 16 residues.

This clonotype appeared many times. In nucleotides, the CDR3 is TGTGCCAGCAGCCAACAACCACAAGGATTTGAGCAGTTCTTC. Its protein is CASSQQPQGFEQFF. The J gene is TRBJ2-1, the V gene TRBV3-1; no clear D. V lost 2 bases and J 9 bases, leaving 14 bases between the germline ends. The CDR3 runs 14 residues. Germline V lookup: CDR1 LGHDT, CDR2 YNNKEL (reference sequence).

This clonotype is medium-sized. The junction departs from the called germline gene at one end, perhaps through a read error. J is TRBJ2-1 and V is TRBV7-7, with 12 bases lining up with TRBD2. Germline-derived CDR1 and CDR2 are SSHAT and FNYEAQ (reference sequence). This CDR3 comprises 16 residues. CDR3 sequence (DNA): TGTGCTAGCAGCTTAACGGGACTAGCGGGCCGTAATGAGCAGTTCTTC. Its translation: CASSLTGLAGRNEQFF.

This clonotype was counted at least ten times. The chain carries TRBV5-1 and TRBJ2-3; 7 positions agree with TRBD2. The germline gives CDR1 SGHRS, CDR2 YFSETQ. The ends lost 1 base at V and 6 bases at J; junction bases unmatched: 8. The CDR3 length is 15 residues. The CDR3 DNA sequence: TGCGCCAGCAGCTTGACAGCGGGGTTGGTTGATACGCAGTATTTT. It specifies CASSLTAGLVDTQYF.

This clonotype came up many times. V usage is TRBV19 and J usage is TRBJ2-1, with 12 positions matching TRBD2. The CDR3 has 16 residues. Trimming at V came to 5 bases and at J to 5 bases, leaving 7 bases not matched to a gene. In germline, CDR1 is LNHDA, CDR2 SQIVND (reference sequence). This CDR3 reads CASSGRTSGTNNEQFF. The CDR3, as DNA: TGTGCCAGTAGTGGCAGGACTAGCGGGACAAACAATGAGCAGTTCTTC.

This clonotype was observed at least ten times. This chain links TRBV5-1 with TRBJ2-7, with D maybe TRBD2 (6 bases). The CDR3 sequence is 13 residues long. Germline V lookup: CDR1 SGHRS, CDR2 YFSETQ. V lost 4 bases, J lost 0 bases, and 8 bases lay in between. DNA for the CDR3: TGCGCCAGCAGCCCCGGGGGCTCCTACGAGCAGTACTTC. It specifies CASSPGGSYEQYF.

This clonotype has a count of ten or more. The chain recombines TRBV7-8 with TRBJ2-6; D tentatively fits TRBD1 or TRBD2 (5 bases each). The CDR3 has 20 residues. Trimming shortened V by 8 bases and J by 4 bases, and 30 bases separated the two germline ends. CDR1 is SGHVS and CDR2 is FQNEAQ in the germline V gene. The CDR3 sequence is CASAFILWQGVSAGANVLTF. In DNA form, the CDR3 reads TGTGCCAGCGCCTTCATTCTCTGGCAGGGAGTATCGGCCGGGGCCAACGTCCTGACTTTC. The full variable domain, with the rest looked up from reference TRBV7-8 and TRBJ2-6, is GAGVSQSPRYKVAKRGQDVALRCDPISGHVSLFWYQQALGQGPEFLTYFQNEAQLDKSGLPSDRFFAERPEGSVSTLKIQRTQQEDSAVYLCASAFILWQGVSAGANVLTFGAGSRLTVL.

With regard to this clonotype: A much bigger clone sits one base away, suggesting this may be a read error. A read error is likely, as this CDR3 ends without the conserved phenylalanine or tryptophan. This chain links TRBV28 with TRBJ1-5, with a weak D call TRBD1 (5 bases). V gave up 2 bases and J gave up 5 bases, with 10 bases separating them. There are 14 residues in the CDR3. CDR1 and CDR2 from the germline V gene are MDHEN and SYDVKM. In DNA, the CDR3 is TGTGCCAGCAGTTTAGTGGGGGGGGATCAGCCCCAGCATATT. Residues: CASSLVGGDQPQHI.

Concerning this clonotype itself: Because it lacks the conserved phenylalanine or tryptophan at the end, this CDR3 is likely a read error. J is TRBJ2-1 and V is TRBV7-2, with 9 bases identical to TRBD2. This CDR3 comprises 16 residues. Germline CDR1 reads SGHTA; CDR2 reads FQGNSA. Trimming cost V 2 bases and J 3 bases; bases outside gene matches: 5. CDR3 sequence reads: CASSLTAGGGYNEQFY. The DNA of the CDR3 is TGTGCCAGCAGCTTAACAGCGGGGGGTGGCTACAATGAGCAGTTCTAC.

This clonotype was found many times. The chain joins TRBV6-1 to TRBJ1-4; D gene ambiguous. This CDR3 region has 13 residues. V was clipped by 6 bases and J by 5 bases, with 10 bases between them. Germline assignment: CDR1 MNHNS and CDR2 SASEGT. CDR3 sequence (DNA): TGTGCCAGCAGGTGGGCCACAAATGAAAAACTGTTTTTT. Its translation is CASRWATNEKLFF.

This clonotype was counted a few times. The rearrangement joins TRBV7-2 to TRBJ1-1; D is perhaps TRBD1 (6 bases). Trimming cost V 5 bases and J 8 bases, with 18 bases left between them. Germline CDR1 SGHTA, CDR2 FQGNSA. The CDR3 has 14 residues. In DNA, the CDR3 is TGTGCCAGCAGCCGCCCGCGGGGGCAGAGCGAAGCTTTCTTT. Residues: CASSRPRGQSEAFF.